This T cell receptor beta chain stems from a study of T-cell memory formation after mild COVID-19. General study points: In second-wave clones peaking day 37, SARS-CoV-2 specificity remained unconfirmed.

Per the germline V gene, CDR1 is SGHRS and CDR2 is YFSETQ. The CDR3 has 14 residues. The ends lost 4 bases at V and 8 bases at J; junction bases unmatched: 8. As for this clonotype: Antigen: not known.

Using its own MiXCR run on the 5' RACE reads, TCRdb lists one record per CDR3 protein. The sample lists about 340,000 distinct CDR3 sequences, approximately 15% seen once, with approximately 20% in the top ten. This receptor was obtained from a man younger than 30 who had mild COVID-19 (a few samples of this study predate the infection). Cell type and time point are not known. The sequencing sample was made of PBMCs or a T cell subset sorted from them (not recorded which). The rearrangement links TRBV5-1 to TRBJ2-1; 8 bases fit TRBD2. For the CDR3, the DNA is TGCGCCAGCAGCAACACCGGGGGGGGCGATGAGCAGTTCTTC. Amino acid sequence: CASSNTGGGDEQFF.